Below are 19 T cell receptor beta chains sequenced from a single sample in a study of cytomegalovirus exposure and HLA in healthy donors. Amplification used 60 Vbeta primers and 13 Jbeta primers. The assay was immunoSEQ multiplex PCR, and TCRdb's table has in-frame clones only and misses some. The table lists about 57,000 clones, about 83% of them singletons. Source material: PBMCs. The receptors originated from a man under 40 in good health and CMV-seronegative.

J is TRBJ2-1 and V is TRBV7-9; D is possibly TRBD2 (7 bases). The CDR3 consists of 16 residues. Trimming left V 0 bases short and J 9 bases short, with 18 bases between. From germline, CDR1 is SEHNR and CDR2 FQNEAQ (reference sequence). CDR3 protein: CASSLAPITGGLEQFF. The DNA for the CDR3 is TGTGCCAGCAGCTTAGCGCCTATAACGGGGGGCCTTGAGCAGTTCTTC.

This clone turned up a few times. The J gene is TRBJ1-2, the V gene TRBV29-1; 8 nucleotides match TRBD1. Germline V CDR1 and CDR2: SQVTM, ANQGSEA. V was clipped by 3 bases and J by 3 bases; unmatched bases: 3. This CDR3 has 13 residues. The CDR3 here is CSVDAGQDYGYTF. CDR3 bases: TGCAGCGTTGACGCGGGACAGGACTATGGCTACACCTTC.

V gene TRBV5-4 combines with J gene TRBJ1-2; 8 bases align to TRBD1. CDR3 length: 15 amino acids. Germline V gene lookup returns CDR1 SGHNT and CDR2 YYREEE (reference sequence). With 6 bases clipped from V and 8 bases from J, the junction kept 15 bases outside the gene matches. The CDR3 region is CASTLGGQEAGGYTF. For the CDR3, the DNA is TGTGCCAGCACCTTAGGGGGACAGGAGGCAGGAGGCTACACCTTC.

The chain joins TRBV11-3 to TRBJ1-5, with 8 positions matching TRBD1. The J segment lost 7 bases and the V segment lost 1 base, leaving 6 bases of the junction unmatched. Germline V lookup: CDR1 SGHNT, CDR2 YENEEA. The CDR3 is 15 amino acids. CDR3 residues: CASSLGQGAVQPQHF. DNA of the CDR3: TGTGCCAGCAGCTTAGGGCAGGGGGCAGTCCAGCCCCAGCATTTT. Based on the CDR3 plus reference TRBV11-3 and TRBJ1-5, the full variable domain is EAGVVQSPRYKIIEKKQPVAFWCNPISGHNTLYWYLQNLGQGPELLIRYENEEAVDDSQLPKDRFSAERLKGVDSTLKIQPAELGDSAVYLCASSLGQGAVQPQHFGDGTRLSIL.

This rearrangement joins TRBV5-4 to TRBJ2-1; 7 bases align to TRBD1. V lost 0 bases and J lost 9; bases outside the gene matches: 6. The CDR3 consists of 14 residues. The germline V gene encodes CDR1 SGHNT and CDR2 YYREEE (reference sequence). Here the CDR3 DNA reads TGTGCCAGCAGCTTGGGGGCAGGGGGTGGTGAGCAGTTCTTC. Protein sequence: CASSLGAGGGEQFF. Supplemented by reference TRBV5-4 and TRBJ2-1, the full variable domain reads ETGVTQSPTHLIKTRGQQVTLRCSSQSGHNTVSWYQQALGQGPQFIFQYYREEENGRGNFPPRFSGLQFPNYSSELNVNALELDDSALYLCASSLGAGGGEQFFGPGTRLTVL.

The chain recombines TRBV5-1 with TRBJ1-2; no firm D call. The germline CDR1 and CDR2 sequences are SGHRS and YFSETQ. The CDR3 extends over 14 amino acids. V lost 2 bases and J lost 0, with 8 bases in between. CDR3 region: CASSFSEANYGYTF. The CDR3 nucleotides are TGCGCCAGCAGCTTTAGTGAAGCTAACTATGGCTACACCTTC.

This chain joins TRBV12-5 and TRBJ2-5, with TRBD2 identical over 10 bases. The CDR3 sequence is 16 residues long. Germline V gives CDR1 LGHNT, CDR2 FRNRAP. After removal of 2 bases from V and 6 bases from J, the junction contained 9 bases not matched to a gene. The CDR3 protein is CASGLNYSGRGKTQYF. CDR3 nucleotides: TGTGCTAGTGGTTTGAACTACAGCGGGAGGGGAAAGACCCAGTACTTC.

This chain links TRBV13 with TRBJ2-7; a possible D gene is TRBD2 (6 bases). The CDR3 covers 14 residues. The V gene's germline CDR1 is PRHDT and CDR2 FYEKMQ (reference sequence). The ends were cut back, 8 bases at V and 7 bases at J, with 21 bases in the middle. CDR3 in DNA: TGTGCCAGCTCGGGGGAACTCGGGACGGGGGAGCAGTACTTC. Translation: CASSGELGTGEQYF. The variable domain in full, with the rest retrieved from reference TRBV13 and TRBJ2-7, is AAGVIQSPRHLIKEKRETATLKCYPIPRHDTVYWYQQGPGQDPQFLISFYEKMQSDKGSIPDRFSAQQFSDYHSELNMSSLELGDSALYFCASSGELGTGEQYFGPGTRLTVT.

This rearrangement joins TRBV7-2 to TRBJ2-3; D is unresolved. The ends were cut back, 7 bases at V and 0 bases at J, with 5 bases in the middle. Germline CDR1 reads SGHTA; CDR2 reads FQGNSA. The CDR3 has 12 amino acids. CDR3 sequence (DNA): TGTGCCAGCACTCAGAGCACAGATACGCAGTATTTT. Translation gives CASTQSTDTQYF. The variable domain in full, completed from reference TRBV7-2 and TRBJ2-3, reads GAGVSQSPSNKVTEKGKDVELRCDPISGHTALYWYRQSLGQGLEFLIYFQGNSAPDKSGLPSDRFSAERTGGSVSTLTIQRTQQEDSAVYLCASTQSTDTQYFGPGTRLTVL.

J is TRBJ1-1 and V is TRBV19; 9 nucleotides match TRBD1. The germline gives CDR1 LNHDA, CDR2 SQIVND (reference sequence). V dropped 1 base and J dropped 11; count of bases not matched to a gene: 5. CDR3 length: 13 residues. CDR3 nucleotide sequence: TGTGCCAGTAGTATAGGGACAGGGGATGCGGCTTTCTTT. The encoded protein is CASSIGTGDAAFF. The full variable domain, with the rest looked up from reference TRBV19 and TRBJ1-1, is DGGITQSPKYLFRKEGQNVTLSCEQNLNHDAMYWYRQDPGQGLRLIYYSQIVNDFQKGDIAEGYSVSREKKESFPLTVTSAQKNPTAFYLCASSIGTGDAAFFGQGTRLTVV.

The rearrangement links TRBV29-1 to TRBJ1-2; 9 nucleotides align to TRBD1. CDR1 is SQVTM, CDR2 ANQGSEA, per germline. This CDR3 has 17 amino acids. The J segment lost 4 bases and the V segment lost 6 bases, leaving 18 bases of the junction unmatched. For the CDR3, the DNA is TGCAGCGTGGGCCGGGACAGGGAATTTTCTCGTAGCTATGGCTACACCTTC. As protein: CSVGRDREFSRSYGYTF.

This chain joins TRBV29-1 and TRBJ2-6, with D maybe TRBD2 (5 bases). This CDR3 has 14 residues. Trimming took 5 bases from V and 3 from J, leaving 11 bases between them. The germline V gene encodes CDR1 SQVTM and CDR2 ANQGSEA. CDR3 bases: TGCAGCGTTCGAGAGGAGGTTGGGGCCAACGTCCTGACTTTC. This encodes CSVREEVGANVLTF. Full variable domain (remainder filled in from reference TRBV29-1 and TRBJ2-6): SAVISQKPSRDICQRGTSLTIQCQVDSQVTMMFWYRQQPGQSLTLIATANQGSEATYESGFVIDKFPISRPNLTFSTLTVSNMSPEDSSIYLCSVREEVGANVLTFGAGSRLTVL.

This clone was observed a single time. The chain carries TRBV6-6 and TRBJ2-1, with a weak D call TRBD2 (5 bases). The germline V gene has CDR1 MNHNY and CDR2 SVGAGI (reference sequence). Trimming removed 5 bases from V and 6 bases from J, with 14 bases in between. The CDR3 is 14 residues long. The DNA for the CDR3 is TGTGCCAGCAGTCCCGGAGGCAGCGGCAATGAGCAGTTCTTC. Translated: CASSPGGSGNEQFF.

The V call is TRBV7-9, the J call TRBJ2-3, with 10 bases matching TRBD2. Germline-derived CDR1 and CDR2 are SEHNR and FQNEAQ (reference sequence). After removal of 3 bases from V and 2 bases from J, the junction contained 5 bases not matched to a gene. The CDR3 extends over 16 amino acids. The CDR3: CASSFPTSGNTDTQYF. Here the CDR3 DNA reads TGTGCCAGCAGCTTTCCTACTAGCGGGAACACAGATACGCAGTATTTT.

The chain carries TRBV4-3 and TRBJ2-7; the match to TRBD2 covers 7 bases. The CDR3 consists of 13 residues. Germline V gene sequence: CDR1 LGHNA, CDR2 YSLEER. Unmatched junction bases numbered 3, after V lost 4 bases and J lost 3 bases. The CDR3 bases are TGCGCCAGCAGCCCTGGACTAGTCTACGAGCAGTACTTC. Translating it yields CASSPGLVYEQYF.

The chain carries TRBV7-3 and TRBJ1-1; possibly TRBD1 for D (6 bases). V lost 5 bases, J lost 0 bases, and 7 bases lay in between. The CDR3 is 13 amino acids. The germline V gene has CDR1 SGHTA and CDR2 FQGTGA. In DNA, the CDR3 is TGTGCCAGCAGCCAGGGGATGAACACTGAAGCTTTCTTT. Protein product: CASSQGMNTEAFF.

The rearrangement uses TRBV11-2 and TRBJ2-3, with D perhaps matching TRBD2 (5 bases). CDR1 and CDR2 (germline): SGHAT, FQNNGV. Trimming cost V 2 bases and J 3 bases, with 9 bases left between them. The CDR3 runs 14 residues. CDR3 in DNA: TGTGCCAGCAGCTTAATAGCGACTACAGATACGCAGTATTTT. It yields the protein CASSLIATTDTQYF.

This sequence joins TRBV10-3 and TRBJ1-2; TRBD1 matches 7 bases. With V trimmed by 11 bases and J by 7 bases, 16 bases remained unmatched. The CDR3 totals 14 residues. Germline V CDR1 and CDR2: ENHRY, SYGVKD. The CDR3 loop is CACGQGDAPRGYTF. The CDR3 DNA sequence: TGTGCCTGCGGCCAGGGGGACGCCCCCCGTGGCTACACCTTC.

The rearrangement joins TRBV6-1 to TRBJ1-3, with D hard to call. The CDR3 runs to 13 residues. CDR1 and CDR2 from the germline V gene are MNHNS and SASEGT. V was shortened by 2 bases and J by 5 bases, with 7 bases between the two germline ends. The CDR3 bases are TGTGCCAGCAGTGAAAACGAGAGAAACACCATATATTTT. Protein sequence: CASSENERNTIYF.